These 7 T cell receptor beta chains were sequenced from one sample in a study of cytomegalovirus exposure and HLA in healthy donors. The PCR was carried out with 60 Vbeta primers and 13 Jbeta primers. TCRdb's copy holds only in-frame clones and misses some; the assay was immunoSEQ multiplex PCR. The data contain 80,000 to 95,000 clones, 84% of them singletons. The specimen was PBMCs. These receptors were taken from a woman aged 18-29 years in good health and CMV-seropositive.

This clone turned up a few times. The rearrangement joins TRBV19 to TRBJ2-1; TRBD2 aligns across 11 bases. The V and J ends lost 5 bases and 0 bases, in that order; junction bases with no gene match: 9. The germline CDR1 and CDR2 sequences are LNHDA and SQIVND (reference sequence). The CDR3 has 18 residues. This chain's CDR3 is CASSAGLAGWSSYNEQFF. The CDR3 coding sequence is TGTGCCAGTAGTGCCGGACTAGCGGGCTGGAGCTCCTACAATGAGCAGTTCTTC. Full variable domain (outside the CDR3, taken from reference TRBV19 and TRBJ2-1): DGGITQSPKYLFRKEGQNVTLSCEQNLNHDAMYWYRQDPGQGLRLIYYSQIVNDFQKGDIAEGYSVSREKKESFPLTVTSAQKNPTAFYLCASSAGLAGWSSYNEQFFGPGTRLTVL.

The table lists this clone with a few counts. As DNA, the CDR3 is TGTGCCAGCAGCGCGACCCCAGGGGCAATGAACACTGAAGCTTTCTTT. It codes for CASSATPGAMNTEAFF. The V gene is TRBV5-6, the J gene TRBJ1-1, with a tentative D call TRBD1 (6 bases). CDR1 is SGHDT, CDR2 YYEEEE, per germline. The CDR3 is 16 amino acids. Trimming removed 4 bases from V and 0 bases from J, with 16 bases in between.

V usage is TRBV6-5 and J usage is TRBJ2-2; D call uncertain. The CDR3 covers 16 residues. Germline V CDR1 and CDR2: MNHEY, SVGAGI. The V end was cut by 0 bases, the J end by 4 bases, with 12 bases between. Here the CDR3 DNA reads TGTGCCAGCAGTTACTCTAGCCCTCCGGGCACCGGGGAGCTGTTTTTT. Translated: CASSYSSPPGTGELFF.

CDR3 sequence: CASSQAGRNTGELFF. In nucleotides, the CDR3 is TGTGCCAGCAGCCAAGCTGGGAGGAACACCGGGGAGCTGTTTTTT. J is TRBJ2-2 and V is TRBV4-2, with D perhaps matching TRBD2 (5 bases). V lost 1 base to trimming and J lost 1 base, with 7 bases between them. The CDR3 is 15 amino acids. Germline V gene lookup returns CDR1 LGHNA and CDR2 YNFKEQ.

The CDR3 here is CASSPRILNTEAFF. The DNA for the CDR3 is TGTGCCAGCAGCCCCAGGATACTGAACACTGAAGCTTTCTTT. The gene calls are TRBV7-9 and TRBJ1-1; no definite D call. The CDR3 runs 14 residues. Trimming cost V 5 bases and J 0 bases, with 10 bases left between them. Germline V CDR1 and CDR2: SEHNR, FQNEAQ (reference sequence). Drawing the rest from reference TRBV7-9 and TRBJ1-1, the complete variable domain is DTGVSQNPRHKITKRGQNVTFRCDPISEHNRLYWYRQTLGQGPEFLTYFQNEAQLEKSRLLSDRFSAERPKGSFSTLEIQRTEQGDSAMYLCASSPRILNTEAFFGQGTRLTVV.

This clone appeared once. The V call is TRBV5-6, the J call TRBJ2-7; D unresolved. Germline V CDR1 and CDR2: SGHDT, YYEEEE. The CDR3 is 12 residues long. V gave up 0 bases and J gave up 4 bases, with 5 bases separating them. The CDR3 bases are TGTGCCAGCAGCTTGGACAAATACGAGCAGTACTTC. This sequence encodes CASSLDKYEQYF.

V is TRBV6-4 and J is TRBJ2-3; possible D gene TRBD2, 7 bases. The CDR3 is 14 residues long. V was clipped by 6 bases and J by 6 bases, with 16 bases between them. CDR1 MRHNA and CDR2 SNTAGT come from the germline V gene. This CDR3 reads CASSATGGRDTQYF. CDR3 coding DNA: TGTGCCAGCAGCGCGACGGGGGGCAGGGATACGCAGTATTTT.